This TCR beta chain was observed in a study of blood T cells in healthy people across ages. This CDR3 is built from 16 residues. V was cut by 3 bases and J by 0 bases, with 12 bases left in between. Germline V gives CDR1 SEHNR, CDR2 FQNEAQ (reference sequence). Primed by a sample-barcoded 5' primer and a J-beta primer mix, a second PCR proceeded for about 6 to 11 cycles. MiXCR was run by TCRdb on the 5' RACE reads, yielding one entry per CDR3 protein. This sample yields 1.8 million or so distinct CDR3 sequences, of which around 42% are seen a single time; around 23% belongs to the top ten. The rearrangement links TRBV7-9 to TRBJ2-1; D gene unclear. The sample comprised blood. The sequence was collected from a human donor in good health. Here the CDR3 DNA reads TGTGCCAGCAGCTTCCAGACGCGGAGCTCCTACAATGAGCAGTTCTTC. The encoded protein is CASSFQTRSSYNEQFF.